This note documents a single TCR beta chain sequence. Its antigen is not identified. Extracted from the samples, RNA was reverse transcribed into cDNA to serve as the sequencing template. Clones were read by immunoSEQ multiplex PCR, and TCRdb kept only the in-frame ones, dropping some. The table shows 200,000 to 250,000 clones, with 64% occurring only once. This specimen belongs to a study of CD8+ T cells in alopecia areata. The ends were cut back, 4 bases at V and 4 bases at J, with 2 bases in the middle. Germline-derived CDR1 and CDR2 are SGHAT and FQNNGV. CDR3 size: 10 residues. Documented treatment: oral pan-JAK inhibitor, 5-10 mg twice daily. Samples from alopecia areata patients were lesional scalp punch biopsies and peripheral blood. Findings and limits, study-wide: Although TCR sharing was seen in mice, sharing across patients was less clear, possibly for HLA-related reasons.

The origin of this receptor is a human donor with alopecia areata. This sample comprised CD4+ T cells sorted from blood, obtained at week 4, from a patient treated with tofacitinib. V and J are TRBV11-2 and TRBJ2-7; D unclear. The CDR3 protein is CASSSYEQYF. In DNA form, the CDR3 reads TGTGCCAGCAGCTCGTACGAGCAGTACTTC.